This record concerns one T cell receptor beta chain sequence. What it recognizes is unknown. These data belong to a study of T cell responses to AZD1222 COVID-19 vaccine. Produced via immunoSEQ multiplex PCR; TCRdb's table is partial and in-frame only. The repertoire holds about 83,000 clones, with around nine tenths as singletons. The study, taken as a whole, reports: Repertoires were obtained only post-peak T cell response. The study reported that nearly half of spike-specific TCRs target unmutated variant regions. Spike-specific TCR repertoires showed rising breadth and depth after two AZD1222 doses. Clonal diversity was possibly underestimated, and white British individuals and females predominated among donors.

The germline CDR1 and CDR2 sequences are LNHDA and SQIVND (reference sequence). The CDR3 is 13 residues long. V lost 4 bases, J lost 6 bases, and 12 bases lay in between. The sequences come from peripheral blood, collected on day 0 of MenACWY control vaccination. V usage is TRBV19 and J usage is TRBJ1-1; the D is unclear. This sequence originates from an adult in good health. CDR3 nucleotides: TGTGCCAGTAGTACGGTTCGCAGCTCTGAAGCTTTCTTT. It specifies CASSTVRSSEAFF.